This T cell receptor (beta chain) was identified in a study of T cell responses to AZD1222 COVID-19 vaccine. V gave up 10 bases and J gave up 7 bases; unmatched junction bases: 9. This CDR3 comprises 13 residues. CDR1 is MDHEN, CDR2 SYDVKM, per germline. Measured with immunoSEQ multiplex PCR; TCRdb has only the in-frame clones, and not every one. The sample lists some 81,000 clones; around 84% were seen once. This sample comprised peripheral blood, obtained 28 days after the second AZD1222 dose. V usage is TRBV28 and J usage is TRBJ1-2; 10 bases fit TRBD1. The source of this sequence is an adult who received the AZD1222 COVID-19 vaccine. The CDR3 DNA is TGTGCCACCCCCCGACAGGGGGCTGGTGGCTACACCTTC. This sequence encodes CATPRQGAGGYTF.